A single T cell receptor beta chain is shown here with its context. As yet, its antigen is unknown. These data originate in a study of graft-versus-host responses after intestinal transplantation. Study-level points and caveats: After transplant, early declines in HvG clones were associated with peak levels of circulating GvH clones.

V lost 1 base to trimming and J lost 8 bases, with 3 bases between them. In germline, CDR1 is MDHEN, CDR2 SYDVKM. The CDR3 extends over 11 amino acids. Method: immunoSEQ multiplex PCR; TCRdb's copy keeps in-frame clones and lacks some. Here the sample spans around 110,000 clones, 90% being singletons. The sequence was obtained from a human donor who received an intestinal transplant. Sequencing used unstimulated CD4+ T cells sorted from spleen or lymph node cells, obtained before intestinal transplant. The chain carries TRBV28 and TRBJ2-1; D not certain. In nucleotides, the CDR3 is TGTGCCAGCAGTTTATCCGATGAGCAGTTCTTC. This sequence encodes CASSLSDEQFF.